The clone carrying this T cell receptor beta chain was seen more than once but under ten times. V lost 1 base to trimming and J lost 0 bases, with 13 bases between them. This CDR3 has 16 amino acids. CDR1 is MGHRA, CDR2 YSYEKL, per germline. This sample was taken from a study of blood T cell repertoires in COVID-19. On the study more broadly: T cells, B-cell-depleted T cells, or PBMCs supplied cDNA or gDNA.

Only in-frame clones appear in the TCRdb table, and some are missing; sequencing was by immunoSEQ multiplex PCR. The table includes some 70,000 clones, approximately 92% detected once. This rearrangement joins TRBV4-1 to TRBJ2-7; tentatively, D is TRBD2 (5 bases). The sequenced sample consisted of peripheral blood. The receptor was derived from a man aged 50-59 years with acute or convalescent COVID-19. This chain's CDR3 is CASSQGTAGLSYEQYF. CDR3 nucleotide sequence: TGCGCCAGCAGCCAAGGTACCGCGGGCCTCTCCTACGAGCAGTACTTC.